This entry lists 32 T cell receptor beta chains sequenced from one sample in a study of T cell responses to AZD1222 COVID-19 vaccine. Using immunoSEQ multiplex PCR, the repertoire was profiled, and TCRdb retains in-frame clones only, with some absent. The table lists about 29,000 clones, about 93% of them singletons. Sequencing was performed on peripheral blood, taken on day 0 of AZD1222 vaccination. The receptors were sampled from an adult in good health.

In nucleotides, the CDR3 is TGTGCCAGCAGCTGGGGCGGGGGCGAGAGCAATCAGCCCCAGCATTTT. Translation gives CASSWGGGESNQPQHF. The rearrangement links TRBV5-4 to TRBJ1-5; tentatively, D is TRBD1 (6 bases). The CDR3 length is 16 residues. Trimming removed 3 bases from V and 1 base from J, with 14 bases in between. Germline CDR1 and CDR2: SGHNT and YYREEE (reference sequence).

The V call is TRBV27, the J call TRBJ1-5; D is ambiguous. CDR1 and CDR2 from the germline V gene are MNHEY and SMNVEV (reference sequence). The CDR3 is 15 residues long. V dropped 3 bases and J dropped 2 bases, with 11 bases sitting between them. The DNA for the CDR3 is TGTGCCAGCAGTTTTACGGGGATCGGCAATCAGCCCCAGCATTTT. Translating it yields CASSFTGIGNQPQHF.

The chain combines TRBV19 with TRBJ2-7; D tentatively reads TRBD1 or TRBD2 (5 bases each). The germline V gene encodes CDR1 LNHDA and CDR2 SQIVND (reference sequence). Trimming left V 6 bases short and J 2 bases short, with 14 bases between. CDR3 length: 14 amino acids. As DNA, the CDR3 is TGTGCCAGTAGCCTCCGGGACGGCCCCTACGAGCAGTACTTC. Translated: CASSLRDGPYEQYF.

This clone was seen once. V gene TRBV11-2 combines with J gene TRBJ2-1; 8 bases agree with TRBD2. This CDR3 comprises 13 residues. V lost 3 bases and J lost 8; bases outside the gene matches: 3. CDR1 and CDR2 from the germline V gene are SGHAT and FQNNGV. The CDR3 sequence: CASSFGGGHEQFF. CDR3 coding DNA: TGTGCCAGCAGCTTCGGGGGGGGCCATGAGCAGTTCTTC.

The chain links TRBV6-6 to TRBJ2-7; 7 nucleotides line up with TRBD2. Germline V gene sequence: CDR1 MNHNY, CDR2 SVGAGI (reference sequence). V was pared by 4 bases and J by 3 bases, with 9 bases of the junction left unmatched. The CDR3 is 15 amino acids. This CDR3 is CASSSPSTGGYEQYF. In nucleotides, the CDR3 is TGTGCCAGCAGTTCCCCCTCAACGGGAGGCTACGAGCAGTACTTC.

This rearrangement joins TRBV24-1 to TRBJ1-5, with D hard to call. Germline V CDR1 and CDR2: KGHDR, SFDVKD. Trimming left V 1 base short and J 2 bases short, with 11 bases between. This CDR3 is built from 16 residues. CDR3 residues: CATSDFGESGNQPQHF. Here the CDR3 DNA reads TGTGCCACCAGTGATTTCGGAGAATCGGGCAATCAGCCCCAGCATTTT.

The CDR3 DNA is TGTGCCAGCAGCTTGGTGGGCAGGGGTCGCACCGGGGAGCTGTTTTTT. Amino acid sequence: CASSLVGRGRTGELFF. The chain links TRBV5-5 to TRBJ2-2; TRBD1 might be the D (6 bases). CDR1 and CDR2 (germline): SGHKS, YYEKEE (reference sequence). Trimming took 0 bases from V and 4 from J, leaving 13 bases between them. There are 16 residues in the CDR3. Full variable domain (outside the CDR3, taken from reference TRBV5-5 and TRBJ2-2): DAGVTQSPTHLIKTRGQQVTLRCSPISGHKSVSWYQQVLGQGPQFIFQYYEKEERGRGNFPDRFSARQFPNYSSELNVNALLLGDSALYLCASSLVGRGRTGELFFGEGSRLTVL.

The chain recombines TRBV6-5 with TRBJ2-5; TRBD2 agrees at 12 bases. The junction had 2 bases not matched to a gene; V was cut back by 5 bases and J by 1 base. Germline loops: CDR1 MNHEY, CDR2 SVGAGI. CDR3 length equals 15 residues. The CDR3 DNA reads TGTGCCAGCAGTCCACTAGCGGGGGGCCAAGAGACCCAGTACTTC. Translation gives CASSPLAGGQETQYF.

The chain employs TRBV5-6 and TRBJ1-3, with D possibly matching TRBD1 (6 bases). V lost 6 bases, J lost 1 base, and 11 bases lay in between. Looked up from germline, CDR1 is SGHDT and CDR2 is YYEEEE. This CDR3 has 14 residues. For the CDR3, the DNA is TGTGCCAGCACCCTGACAGGTTCTGGAAACACCATATATTTT. This translates into CASTLTGSGNTIYF. Full variable domain (outside the CDR3, taken from reference TRBV5-6 and TRBJ1-3): DAGVTQSPTHLIKTRGQQVTLRCSPKSGHDTVSWYQQALGQGPQFIFQYYEEEERQRGNFPDRFSGHQFPNYSSELNVNALLLGDSALYLCASTLTGSGNTIYFGEGSWLTVV.

The CDR3 nucleotides read TGTGCCAGCAGCCAAGACTACGAGCAGTACTTC. Translation: CASSQDYEQYF. The chain recombines TRBV3-1 (or the pseudogene TRBV3-2) with TRBJ2-7, with D unresolved. The CDR3 has 11 amino acids. With 0 bases removed from V and 3 bases from J, the gap between germline ends came to 0 bases. Germline CDR1 reads LGHDT; CDR2 reads YNNKEL (reference sequence).

Written as DNA, the CDR3 is TGTGCCAGCAGTTTTTTGGATGAGCAGTTCTTC. Translated, it gives CASSFLDEQFF. V gene TRBV12-3 or TRBV12-4 combines with J gene TRBJ2-1; no clear D gene. Deletions cut 3 bases from V and 8 bases from J, with 5 bases between. CDR3 length equals 11 residues.

This chain joins TRBV5-8 and TRBJ2-6, with D perhaps TRBD2 (5 bases). The CDR3 totals 15 residues. Germline V gives CDR1 SGHTS, CDR2 YDEGEE. Trimming shortened V by 4 bases and J by 5 bases, and 13 bases separated the two germline ends. The CDR3 bases are TGTGCCAGCAGCCTCGGACTCAGGAGGGCCAACGTCCTGACTTTC. Translated: CASSLGLRRANVLTF.

CDR3 DNA: TGCAGCGTTGATACGATAATCCGTAATGGCTACACCTTC. It is translated as CSVDTIIRNGYTF. J is TRBJ1-2 and V is TRBV29-1; D gene unclear. V was shortened by 3 bases and J by 6 bases, with 14 bases between the two germline ends. Germline loops: CDR1 SQVTM, CDR2 ANQGSEA. The CDR3 runs 13 residues.

Here the CDR3 DNA reads TGCGCCAGCCTACTTCAGGGTCACAATTCACCCCTCCACTTT. It encodes CASLLQGHNSPLHF. V is TRBV10-1 and J is TRBJ1-6, with D perhaps matching TRBD1 (5 bases). Trimming stripped 8 bases from V and 7 bases from J, with 15 bases between. Germline CDR1 is WNHNN and CDR2 is SYGVQD (reference sequence). This CDR3 is built from 14 residues.

This rearrangement joins TRBV7-8 to TRBJ1-2, with 7 bases that match TRBD1. Germline values: CDR1 SGHVS, CDR2 FQNEAQ. This CDR3 is built from 15 residues. V lost 2 bases and J lost 1; bases outside the gene matches: 4. The DNA for the CDR3 is TGTGCCAGCAGCTTATCAACAGGGGTTAACTATGGCTACACCTTC. The encoded protein is CASSLSTGVNYGYTF.

V and J are TRBV9 and TRBJ2-1; 8 bases agree with TRBD2. Germline V gene lookup returns CDR1 SGDLS and CDR2 YYNGEE. This CDR3 region has 16 residues. Germline trimming cut 0 bases from V and 1 base from J; bases unmatched to any gene: 3. CDR3 protein: CASSVGAGESYNEQFF. The DNA of the CDR3 is TGTGCCAGCAGCGTAGGAGCGGGAGAGTCCTACAATGAGCAGTTCTTC.

The V gene is TRBV14, the J gene TRBJ1-2; TRBD1 is a possible D gene (6 bases). CDR1 is SGHDN and CDR2 is FVKESK in the germline V gene. Trimming pared 0 bases from V and 3 bases from J, leaving 17 bases between. The CDR3 extends over 17 amino acids. The CDR3 is CASSQDRVGRGYYGYTF. In nucleotides, the CDR3 is TGTGCCAGCAGCCAAGATCGCGTAGGCAGGGGATACTATGGCTACACCTTC.

The V and J genes are TRBV7-6 and TRBJ1-1; 7 nucleotides match TRBD1. There are 13 residues in the CDR3. The junction had 5 bases not matched to a gene; V was cut back by 5 bases and J by 5 bases. Germline V gene data show CDR1 as SGHVS and CDR2 as FNYEAQ. The CDR3 bases are TGTGCCAGCAGCAAGGGGACAGAAACTGAAGCTTTCTTT. Its protein product is CASSKGTETEAFF.

The chain couples TRBV4-2 to TRBJ1-1; D remains ambiguous. Germline V gene lookup returns CDR1 LGHNA and CDR2 YNFKEQ. This CDR3 spans 12 amino acids. Trimming pared 2 bases from V and 4 bases from J, leaving 5 bases between. CDR3: CASSQPGTEAFF. The CDR3 DNA sequence: TGTGCCAGCAGCCAACCCGGCACTGAAGCTTTCTTT.

J is TRBJ1-4 and V is TRBV7-9, with D maybe TRBD1 (6 bases). Germline V gives CDR1 SEHNR, CDR2 FQNEAQ (reference sequence). The V end was cut by 5 bases, the J end by 0 bases, with 13 bases between. The CDR3 loop spans 16 amino acids. DNA for the CDR3: TGTGCCAGCAGCAAGGGGGACTCCGCAACTAATGAAAAACTGTTTTTT. Protein sequence: CASSKGDSATNEKLFF.

This chain connects TRBV10-3 to TRBJ2-3, with 13 nucleotides matching TRBD2. This CDR3 region has 14 residues. V shed 6 bases, J shed 6 bases, and the junction held 3 bases outside the gene matches. Germline V gene data show CDR1 as ENHRY and CDR2 as SYGVKD. This CDR3 reads CAISETSGRDTQYF. For the CDR3, the DNA is TGTGCCATCAGCGAGACTAGCGGGAGGGATACGCAGTATTTT.

This clone has a single count. V is TRBV5-1 and J is TRBJ1-5, with 8 bases lining up with TRBD1. Germline trimming cut 4 bases from V and 5 bases from J; bases unmatched to any gene: 5. Germline CDR1 and CDR2: SGHRS and YFSETQ. CDR3 length equals 14 residues. The CDR3 DNA reads as TGCGCCAGCAGCGTAGACAGGGGTGATCAGCCCCAGCATTTT. This sequence encodes CASSVDRGDQPQHF.

J is TRBJ2-3 and V is TRBV4-1, with TRBD1 identical over 10 bases. This CDR3 has 16 amino acids. Germline V lookup: CDR1 MGHRA, CDR2 YSYEKL. The trim removed 5 bases at V and 5 bases at J, leaving 10 bases unmatched. The CDR3 nucleotides are TGCGCCAGCAGCAAGTATTCCGGGACAGGGGAAGATACGCAGTATTTT. It codes for CASSKYSGTGEDTQYF.

This clone showed up just once. The chain employs TRBV6-5 and TRBJ2-7; TRBD1 agrees at 8 bases. The germline gives CDR1 MNHEY, CDR2 SVGAGI. The V and J ends lost 6 bases and 2 bases, in that order; junction bases with no gene match: 6. The CDR3 extends over 14 amino acids. The CDR3 nucleotides read TGTGCCAGCAGGCGGGACAGGACTGCCTACGAGCAGTACTTC. Its translation is CASRRDRTAYEQYF.

V and J are TRBV12-2 and TRBJ2-4; no check of the table's D call, TRBD2, against the DNA was made. TRBV12-2 is a listed pseudogene. The CDR3 is 16 amino acids. The CDR3: CASRCGNGSAKNIQYF. The CDR3 region has the DNA TGTGCAAGTCGCTGCGGTAATGGATCGGCCAAAAACATTCAGTACTTC.

CDR3 nucleotide sequence: TGTGCCAGCAGCCAAGGGATTCCCCCCTACGAGCAGTACTTC. It encodes CASSQGIPPYEQYF. This chain connects TRBV14 to TRBJ2-7; D not certain. Germline V lookup: CDR1 SGHDN, CDR2 FVKESK. The V and J ends lost 1 base and 2 bases respectively, with 9 bases between them. The CDR3 is 14 residues long.

This sequence joins TRBV3-1 (or the pseudogene TRBV3-2) and TRBJ1-2; weak D call: TRBD1 (6 bases). V dropped 4 bases and J dropped 4 bases, with 13 bases sitting between them. The CDR3 sequence is 14 residues long. CDR1 and CDR2 (germline): LGHDT, YNNKEL (reference sequence). Written as DNA, the CDR3 is TGTGCCAGCAGCCCTCGGACAGTATCCTATGGCTACACCTTC. It is translated as CASSPRTVSYGYTF.

The gene calls are TRBV6-5 and TRBJ2-7; D is uncertain. This CDR3 spans 14 amino acids. V lost 5 bases to trimming and J lost 0 bases, with 11 bases between them. The germline gives CDR1 MNHEY, CDR2 SVGAGI. The CDR3 coding sequence is TGTGCCAGCAGTCTCGGACGGCGCTCCTACGAGCAGTACTTC. Protein product: CASSLGRRSYEQYF.

V and J are TRBV29-1 and TRBJ1-2; possible D gene TRBD1, 5 bases. V was cut by 7 bases and J by 6 bases, with 27 bases left in between. Germline V gene lookup returns CDR1 SQVTM and CDR2 ANQGSEA. This CDR3 is built from 16 residues. This chain's CDR3 is CSDLSREKSSQDGYTF. The CDR3 DNA is TGCAGCGACCTAAGCAGGGAGAAAAGTTCCCAAGATGGCTACACCTTC.

The rearrangement links TRBV7-8 to TRBJ2-7; no definite D call. This CDR3 is built from 13 residues. Per the germline V gene, CDR1 is SGHVS and CDR2 is FQNEAQ. Trimming stripped 5 bases from V and 7 bases from J, with 15 bases between. The chain's CDR3 is CASSTRERLEQYF. The CDR3 nucleotides read TGTGCCAGCAGCACCCGAGAGAGACTTGAGCAGTACTTC.

V gene TRBV19 combines with J gene TRBJ1-5; D gene unclear. V was trimmed by 6 bases and J by 1 base, leaving 16 bases between them. The CDR3 has 16 amino acids. CDR1 is LNHDA, CDR2 SQIVND, per germline (reference sequence). The CDR3 DNA sequence: TGTGCCAGTAGCCTGACGACGCGGAGGAGCAATCAGCCCCAGCATTTT. It is translated as CASSLTTRRSNQPQHF.

V is TRBV5-4 and J is TRBJ2-7; TRBD1 matches at 9 bases. Germline CDR1 is SGHNT and CDR2 is YYREEE (reference sequence). V dropped 0 bases and J dropped 5; count of bases not matched to a gene: 3. The CDR3 spans 14 residues. In nucleotides, the CDR3 is TGTGCCAGCAGCTTGGGGACAGGGGACCACGAGCAGTACTTC. This gives the protein CASSLGTGDHEQYF.